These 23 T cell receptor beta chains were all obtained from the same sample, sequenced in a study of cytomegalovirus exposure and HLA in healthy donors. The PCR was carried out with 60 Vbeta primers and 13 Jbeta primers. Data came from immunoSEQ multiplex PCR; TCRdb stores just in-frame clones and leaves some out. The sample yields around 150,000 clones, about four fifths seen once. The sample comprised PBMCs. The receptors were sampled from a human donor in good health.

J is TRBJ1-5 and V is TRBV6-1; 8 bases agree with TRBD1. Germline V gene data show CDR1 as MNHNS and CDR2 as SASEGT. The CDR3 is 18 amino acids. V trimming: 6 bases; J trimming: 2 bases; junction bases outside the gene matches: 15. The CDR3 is CASRERTGKSGGNQPQHF. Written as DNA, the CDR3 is TGTGCCAGCAGGGAAAGGACAGGGAAGAGTGGGGGCAATCAGCCCCAGCATTTT.

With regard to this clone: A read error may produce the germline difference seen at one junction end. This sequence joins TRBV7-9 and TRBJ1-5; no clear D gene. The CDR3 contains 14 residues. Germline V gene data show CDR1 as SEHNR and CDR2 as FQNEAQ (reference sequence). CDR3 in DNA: TGTTCCAGCAGCTTGATCGGTAGCAATCAGCCCCAGCATTTT. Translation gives CSSSLIGSNQPQHF. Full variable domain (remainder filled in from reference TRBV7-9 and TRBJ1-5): DTGVSQNPRHKITKRGQNVTFRCDPISEHNRLYWYRQTLGQGPEFLTYFQNEAQLEKSRLLSDRFSAERPKGSFSTLEIQRTEQGDSAMYLCSSSLIGSNQPQHFGDGTRLSIL.

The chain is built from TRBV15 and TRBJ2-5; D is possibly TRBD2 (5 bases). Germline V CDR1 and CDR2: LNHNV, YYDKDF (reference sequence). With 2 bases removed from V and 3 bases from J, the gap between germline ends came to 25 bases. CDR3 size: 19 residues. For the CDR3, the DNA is TGTGCCACCAGCAGACTCGGACGTGCGGGCGGCGGTCTCGAAGAGACCCAGTACTTC. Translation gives CATSRLGRAGGGLEETQYF.

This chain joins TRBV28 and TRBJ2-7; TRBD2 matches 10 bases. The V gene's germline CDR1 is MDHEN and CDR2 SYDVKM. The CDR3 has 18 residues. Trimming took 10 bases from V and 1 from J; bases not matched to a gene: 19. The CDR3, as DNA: TGTGCCACTCTTACCGGGACTAGCGACCCGTTTAGATCCTACGAGCAGTACTTC. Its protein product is CATLTGTSDPFRSYEQYF.

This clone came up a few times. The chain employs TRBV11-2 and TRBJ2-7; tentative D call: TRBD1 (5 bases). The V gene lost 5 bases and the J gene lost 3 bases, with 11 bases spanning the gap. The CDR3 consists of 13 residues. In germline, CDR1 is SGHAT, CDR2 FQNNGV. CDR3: CASSGAEFYEQYF. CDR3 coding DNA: TGTGCCAGCAGCGGGGCGGAGTTCTACGAGCAGTACTTC.

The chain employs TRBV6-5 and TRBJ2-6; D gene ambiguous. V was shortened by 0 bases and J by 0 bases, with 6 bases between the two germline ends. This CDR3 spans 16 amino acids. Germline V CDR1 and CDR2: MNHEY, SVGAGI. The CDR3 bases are TGTGCCAGCAGTTACTCCTACCCCTCTGGGGCCAACGTCCTGACTTTC. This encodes CASSYSYPSGANVLTF.

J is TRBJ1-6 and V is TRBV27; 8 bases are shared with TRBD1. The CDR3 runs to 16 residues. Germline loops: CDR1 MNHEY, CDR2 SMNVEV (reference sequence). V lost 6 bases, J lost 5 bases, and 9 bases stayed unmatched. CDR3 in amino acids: CASRSKIQGDNSPLHF. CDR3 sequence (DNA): TGTGCCAGCAGGTCCAAGATACAGGGGGATAATTCACCCCTCCACTTT.

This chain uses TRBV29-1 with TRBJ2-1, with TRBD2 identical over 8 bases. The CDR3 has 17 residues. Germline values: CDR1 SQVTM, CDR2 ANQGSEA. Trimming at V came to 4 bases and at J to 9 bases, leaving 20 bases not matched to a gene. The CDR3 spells CSVAGGLREERTIEQFF. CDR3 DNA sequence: TGCAGCGTTGCCGGTGGATTGCGGGAGGAACGGACGATTGAGCAGTTCTTC.

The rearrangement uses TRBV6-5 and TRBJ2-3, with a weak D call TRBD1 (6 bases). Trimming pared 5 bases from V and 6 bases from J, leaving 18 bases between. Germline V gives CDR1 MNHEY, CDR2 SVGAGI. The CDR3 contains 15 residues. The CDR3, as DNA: TGTGCCAGCAGTCCCCAGGGGTTAGCGACGGATACGCAGTATTTT. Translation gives CASSPQGLATDTQYF.

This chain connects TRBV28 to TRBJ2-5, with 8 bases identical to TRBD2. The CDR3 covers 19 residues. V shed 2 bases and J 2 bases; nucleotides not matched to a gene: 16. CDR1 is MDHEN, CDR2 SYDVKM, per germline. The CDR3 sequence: CASSLGLAESPWRQETQYF. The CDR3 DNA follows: TGTGCCAGCAGTTTAGGACTAGCAGAATCCCCATGGAGACAAGAGACCCAGTACTTC.

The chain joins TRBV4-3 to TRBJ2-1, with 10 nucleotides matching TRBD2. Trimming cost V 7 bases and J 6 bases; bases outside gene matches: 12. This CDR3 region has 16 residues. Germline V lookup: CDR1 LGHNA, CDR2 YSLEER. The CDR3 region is CASKRSVASGSNEQFF. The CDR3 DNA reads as TGCGCCAGCAAGCGTAGTGTGGCTAGCGGGAGCAATGAGCAGTTCTTC.

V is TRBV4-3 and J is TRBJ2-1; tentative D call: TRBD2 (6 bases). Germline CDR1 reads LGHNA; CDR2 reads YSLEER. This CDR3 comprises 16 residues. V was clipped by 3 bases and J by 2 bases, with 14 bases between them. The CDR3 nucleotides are TGCGCCAGCAGCCACGACGGGACTGGCGCCTACAATGAGCAGTTCTTC. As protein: CASSHDGTGAYNEQFF.

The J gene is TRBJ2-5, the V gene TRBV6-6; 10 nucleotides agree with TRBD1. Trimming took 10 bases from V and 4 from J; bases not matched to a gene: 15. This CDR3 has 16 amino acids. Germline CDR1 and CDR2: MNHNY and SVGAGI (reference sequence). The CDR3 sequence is CATQSPGQGFPETQYF. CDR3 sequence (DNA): TGTGCCACCCAGAGTCCGGGACAGGGGTTTCCAGAGACCCAGTACTTC.

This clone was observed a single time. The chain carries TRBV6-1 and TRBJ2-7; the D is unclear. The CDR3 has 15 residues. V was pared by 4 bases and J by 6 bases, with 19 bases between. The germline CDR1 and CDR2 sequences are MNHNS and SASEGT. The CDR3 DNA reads TGTGCCAGCAGTGGCCCACTCTCTTCGGTTATCGAGCAGTACTTC. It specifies CASSGPLSSVIEQYF.

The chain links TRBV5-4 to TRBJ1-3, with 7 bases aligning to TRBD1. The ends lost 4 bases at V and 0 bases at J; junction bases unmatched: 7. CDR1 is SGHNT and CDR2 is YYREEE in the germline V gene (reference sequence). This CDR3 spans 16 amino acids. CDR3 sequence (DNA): TGTGCCAGCAGCACTGGGACAGTGCTCTCTGGAAACACCATATATTTT. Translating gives CASSTGTVLSGNTIYF.

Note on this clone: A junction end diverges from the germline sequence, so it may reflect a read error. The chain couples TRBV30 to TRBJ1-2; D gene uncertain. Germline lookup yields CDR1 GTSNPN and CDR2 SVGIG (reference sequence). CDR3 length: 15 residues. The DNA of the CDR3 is TGTGCCTGGAGTGTACCCCCCCTTACTAACTATGGCTACCCCTTC. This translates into CAWSVPPLTNYGYPF.

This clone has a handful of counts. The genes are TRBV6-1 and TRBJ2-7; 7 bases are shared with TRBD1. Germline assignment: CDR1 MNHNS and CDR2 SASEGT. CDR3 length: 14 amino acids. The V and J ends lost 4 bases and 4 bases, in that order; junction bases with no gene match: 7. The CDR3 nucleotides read TGTGCCAGCAGTGCGACAGGGACCCTATACGAGCAGTACTTC. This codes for CASSATGTLYEQYF.

This CDR3 is CASISRGSNTEAFF. The DNA for the CDR3 is TGTGCCAGCATCTCTCGGGGATCGAACACTGAAGCTTTCTTT. The gene calls are TRBV2 and TRBJ1-1; D not certain. The CDR3 sequence is 14 residues long. V lost 7 bases and J lost 1, with 13 bases in between. Germline values: CDR1 SNHLY, CDR2 FYNNEI.

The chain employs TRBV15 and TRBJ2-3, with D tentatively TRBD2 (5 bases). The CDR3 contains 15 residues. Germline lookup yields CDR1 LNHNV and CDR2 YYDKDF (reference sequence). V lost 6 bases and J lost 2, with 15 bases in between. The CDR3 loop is CATRPRLTPTDTQYF. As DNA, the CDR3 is TGTGCCACCAGGCCCAGACTAACCCCCACAGATACGCAGTATTTT.

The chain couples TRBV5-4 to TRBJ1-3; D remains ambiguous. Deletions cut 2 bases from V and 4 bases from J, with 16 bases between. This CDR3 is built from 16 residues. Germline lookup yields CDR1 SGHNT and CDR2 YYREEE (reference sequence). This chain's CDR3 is CASSLNPSKTGNTIYF. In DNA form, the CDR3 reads TGTGCCAGCAGCTTAAACCCTTCTAAAACCGGAAACACCATATATTTT.

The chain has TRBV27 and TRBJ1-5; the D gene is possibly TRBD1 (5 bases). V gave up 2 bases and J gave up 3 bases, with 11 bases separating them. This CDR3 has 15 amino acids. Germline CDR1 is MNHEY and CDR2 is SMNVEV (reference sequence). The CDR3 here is CASSLAGGDNQPQHF. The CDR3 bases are TGTGCCAGCAGTTTAGCCGGGGGAGACAATCAGCCCCAGCATTTT.

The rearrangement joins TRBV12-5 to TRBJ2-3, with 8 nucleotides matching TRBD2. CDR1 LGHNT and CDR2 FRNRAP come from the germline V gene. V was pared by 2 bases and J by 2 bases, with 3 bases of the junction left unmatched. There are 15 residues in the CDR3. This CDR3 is CASGLSGGYTDTQYF. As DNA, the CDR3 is TGTGCTAGTGGTTTGTCGGGGGGGTACACAGATACGCAGTATTTT.

CDR3 bases: TGTGCCAGTAGTATCGCCGGACAGAGTTCCTACGAGCAGTACTTC. Translating gives CASSIAGQSSYEQYF. The V and J genes are TRBV19 and TRBJ2-7; tentative D call: TRBD1 (6 bases). Between the trimmed V and J ends, which lost 3 bases and 1 base, there was a span of 13 bases. The length of the CDR3 is 15 residues. Germline loops: CDR1 LNHDA, CDR2 SQIVND (reference sequence).